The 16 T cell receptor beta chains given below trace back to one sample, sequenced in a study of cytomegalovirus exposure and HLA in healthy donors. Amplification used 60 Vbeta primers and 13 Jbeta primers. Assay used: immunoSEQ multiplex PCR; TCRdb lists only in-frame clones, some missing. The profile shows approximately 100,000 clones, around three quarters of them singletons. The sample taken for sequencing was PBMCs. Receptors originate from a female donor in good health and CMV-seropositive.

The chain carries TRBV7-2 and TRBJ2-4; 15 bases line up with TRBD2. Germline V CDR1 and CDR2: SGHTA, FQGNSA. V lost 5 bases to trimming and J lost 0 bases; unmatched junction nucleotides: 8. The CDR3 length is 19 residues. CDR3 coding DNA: TGTGCCAGCAGCCCTGGACTAGCGGGGGGGCTCGGAGCCAAAAACATTCAGTACTTC. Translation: CASSPGLAGGLGAKNIQYF.

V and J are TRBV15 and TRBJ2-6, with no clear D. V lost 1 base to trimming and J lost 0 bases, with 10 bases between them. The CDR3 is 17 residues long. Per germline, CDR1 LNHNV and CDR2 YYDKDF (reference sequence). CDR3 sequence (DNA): TGTGCCACCAGCAGAGGACTGACCAGCTCTGGGGCCAACGTCCTGACTTTC. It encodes CATSRGLTSSGANVLTF.

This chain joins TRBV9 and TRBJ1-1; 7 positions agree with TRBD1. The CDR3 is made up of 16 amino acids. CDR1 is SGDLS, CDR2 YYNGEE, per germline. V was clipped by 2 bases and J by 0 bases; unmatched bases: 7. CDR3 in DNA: TGTGCCAGCAGCGTGTATAGGGACAGCATGAACACTGAAGCTTTCTTT. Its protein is CASSVYRDSMNTEAFF.

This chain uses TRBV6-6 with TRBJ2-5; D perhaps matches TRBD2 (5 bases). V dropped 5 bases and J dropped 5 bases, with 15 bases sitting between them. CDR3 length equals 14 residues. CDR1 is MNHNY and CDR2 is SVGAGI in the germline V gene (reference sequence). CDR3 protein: CASSSPGGGETQYF. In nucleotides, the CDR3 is TGTGCCAGCAGTAGTCCTGGCGGCGGGGAGACCCAGTACTTC.

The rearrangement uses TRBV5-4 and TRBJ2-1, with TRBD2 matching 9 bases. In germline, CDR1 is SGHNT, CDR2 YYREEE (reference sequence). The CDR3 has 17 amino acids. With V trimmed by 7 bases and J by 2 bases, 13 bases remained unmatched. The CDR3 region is CASSLPARGGAYNEQFF. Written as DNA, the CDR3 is TGTGCCAGCTCACTTCCGGCGCGGGGGGGCGCCTACAATGAGCAGTTCTTC.

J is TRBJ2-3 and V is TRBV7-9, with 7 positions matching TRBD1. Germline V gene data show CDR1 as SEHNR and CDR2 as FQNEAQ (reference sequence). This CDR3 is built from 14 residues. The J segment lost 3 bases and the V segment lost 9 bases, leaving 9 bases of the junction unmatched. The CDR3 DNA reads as TGTGCCAGTTTGACAGGGCTCAGAACAGATACGCAGTATTTT. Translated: CASLTGLRTDTQYF.

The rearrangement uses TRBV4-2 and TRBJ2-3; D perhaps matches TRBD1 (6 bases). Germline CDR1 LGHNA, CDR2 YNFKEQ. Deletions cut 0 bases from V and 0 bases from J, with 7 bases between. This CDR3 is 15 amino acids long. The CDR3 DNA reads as TGTGCCAGCAGCCAAGAAAGGGGGAGCACAGATACGCAGTATTTT. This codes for CASSQERGSTDTQYF.

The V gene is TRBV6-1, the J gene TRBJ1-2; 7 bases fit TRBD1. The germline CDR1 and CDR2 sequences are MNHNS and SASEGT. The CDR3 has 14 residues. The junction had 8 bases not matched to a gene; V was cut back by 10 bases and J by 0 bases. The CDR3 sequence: CATRPGTANYGYTF. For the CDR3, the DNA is TGTGCCACCCGCCCCGGGACAGCTAACTATGGCTACACCTTC.

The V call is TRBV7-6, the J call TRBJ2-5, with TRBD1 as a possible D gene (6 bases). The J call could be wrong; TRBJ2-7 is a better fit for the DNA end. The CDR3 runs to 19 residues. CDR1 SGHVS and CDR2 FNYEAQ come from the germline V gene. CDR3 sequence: CASSTLPWGQGPLSYEQYF. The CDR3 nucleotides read TGTGCCAGCAGCACACTCCCTTGGGGGCAGGGACCCCTATCCTACGAGCAGTACTTC.

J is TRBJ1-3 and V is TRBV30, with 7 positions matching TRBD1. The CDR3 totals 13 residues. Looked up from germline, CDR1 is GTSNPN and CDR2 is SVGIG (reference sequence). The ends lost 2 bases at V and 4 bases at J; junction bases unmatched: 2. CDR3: CAWSPGQGNTIYF. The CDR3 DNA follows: TGTGCCTGGAGTCCGGGACAGGGAAACACCATATATTTT.

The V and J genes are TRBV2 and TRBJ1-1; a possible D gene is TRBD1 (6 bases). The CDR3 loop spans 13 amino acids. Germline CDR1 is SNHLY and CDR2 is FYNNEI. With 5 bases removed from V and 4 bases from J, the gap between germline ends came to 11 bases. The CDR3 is CASSLQGLTEAFF. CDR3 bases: TGTGCCAGCAGTTTACAGGGCCTCACTGAAGCTTTCTTT.

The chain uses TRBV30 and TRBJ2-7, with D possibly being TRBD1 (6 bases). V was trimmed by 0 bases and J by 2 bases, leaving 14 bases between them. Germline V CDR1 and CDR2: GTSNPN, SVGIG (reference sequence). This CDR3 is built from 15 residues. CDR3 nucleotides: TGTGCCTGGAGTGTCGGACAGACCCGAACCTACGAGCAGTACTTC. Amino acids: CAWSVGQTRTYEQYF.

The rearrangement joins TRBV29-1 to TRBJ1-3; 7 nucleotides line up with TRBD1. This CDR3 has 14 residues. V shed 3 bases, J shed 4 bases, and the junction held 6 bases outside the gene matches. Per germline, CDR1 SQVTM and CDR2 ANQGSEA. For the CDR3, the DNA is TGCAGCGTTGAGCGGATGGACAGGGGAAACACCATATATTTT. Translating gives CSVERMDRGNTIYF.

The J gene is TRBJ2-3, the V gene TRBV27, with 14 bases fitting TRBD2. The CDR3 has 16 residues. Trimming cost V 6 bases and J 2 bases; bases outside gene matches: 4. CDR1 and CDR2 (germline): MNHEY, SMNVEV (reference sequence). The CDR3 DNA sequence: TGTGCCAGCAGCAGACTAGCGGGGGGGCCCACAGATACGCAGTATTTT. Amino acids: CASSRLAGGPTDTQYF.

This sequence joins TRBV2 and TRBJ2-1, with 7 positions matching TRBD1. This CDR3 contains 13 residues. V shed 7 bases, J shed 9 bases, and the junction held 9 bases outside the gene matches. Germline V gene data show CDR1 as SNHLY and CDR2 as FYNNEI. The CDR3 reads CASIGTVRGEQFF. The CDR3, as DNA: TGTGCCAGCATCGGGACAGTTAGGGGTGAGCAGTTCTTC.

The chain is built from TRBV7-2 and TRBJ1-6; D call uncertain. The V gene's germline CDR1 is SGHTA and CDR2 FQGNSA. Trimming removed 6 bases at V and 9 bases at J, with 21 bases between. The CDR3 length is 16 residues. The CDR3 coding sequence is TGTGCCAGCAGTTTCATAGATAGGCGGGCCAGTTCACCCCTCCACTTT. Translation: CASSFIDRRASSPLHF. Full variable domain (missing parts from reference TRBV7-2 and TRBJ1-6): GAGVSQSPSNKVTEKGKDVELRCDPISGHTALYWYRQSLGQGLEFLIYFQGNSAPDKSGLPSDRFSAERTGGSVSTLTIQRTQQEDSAVYLCASSFIDRRASSPLHFGNGTRLTVT.